This TCR beta chain stems from a study of beta chain features in type 1 diabetes. Findings and caveats of the study: More deletions and fewer insertions at VDJ junctions were found in patients with type 1 diabetes.

It was via CD45RO/CCR7/CD25/CD127/CD95/CD27 that CD4+ naive, central memory, regulatory and stem cell-like memory cells were sorted. Sort purity for all populations was recorded as exceeding 98%. J lost 6 bases, V lost 6 bases, and 5 bases had no gene match. The CDR3 has 13 residues. Germline lookup yields CDR1 SGHRS and CDR2 YFSETQ. Reverse transcription of all isolated RNA meant that expressed TCRB transcripts were sequenced. Naive, central memory and regulatory T cell samples came to a mean of approximately 3.57 million reads. Clones were read by immunoSEQ multiplex PCR, and TCRdb kept only the in-frame ones, dropping some. Counted here are 850,000 to 900,000 clones, about 17% occurring once; the ten biggest clones make up 0.02% to 0.025%. This clone was seen a few times. Its antigen remains unidentified.

The genes are TRBV5-1 and TRBJ2-1, with TRBD2 identical over 8 bases. This TCR was sampled from a woman between 18 and 30 years old in good health. Material for sequencing was naive CD4+ T cells from blood. The CDR3 region is CASKVGGANEQFF. The CDR3 nucleotides are TGCGCCAGCAAGGTCGGGGGGGCCAATGAGCAGTTCTTC.